These 27 T cell receptor beta chains were all obtained from the same sample, sequenced in a study of glioma-infiltrating T cells after dendritic cell vaccination. This table comes from immunoSEQ multiplex PCR, and its TCRdb copy is limited to in-frame clones, with some not included. Of roughly 51,000 clones listed, 65% to 90% are singletons. The source was blood, collected before dendritic cell vaccination. The receptors here all came from a human donor with glioblastoma.

The chain is built from TRBV6-1 and TRBJ2-3; 7 positions match TRBD2. Germline CDR1 MNHNS, CDR2 SASEGT. The CDR3 loop spans 16 amino acids. V lost 0 bases, J lost 2 bases, and 5 bases stayed unmatched. DNA for the CDR3: TGTGCCAGCAGTGAAGCGCGGGGGAGCTACACAGATACGCAGTATTTT. Amino acid sequence: CASSEARGSYTDTQYF.

This chain links TRBV2 with TRBJ2-7; D may be TRBD1 (6 bases). Germline loops: CDR1 SNHLY, CDR2 FYNNEI. Trimming removed 7 bases at V and 3 bases at J, with 16 bases between. This CDR3 contains 14 residues. CDR3 sequence: CASTQGGPLYEQYF. DNA for the CDR3: TGTGCCAGCACCCAAGGGGGACCCCTCTACGAGCAGTACTTC.

The chain links TRBV5-1 to TRBJ2-7; possibly TRBD2 for D (6 bases). The germline gives CDR1 SGHRS, CDR2 YFSETQ. V lost 4 bases and J 0 bases, leaving 14 bases between the germline ends. CDR3 length equals 15 residues. The CDR3 nucleotides are TGCGCCAGCAGCATCGGGACTGGAAGCTCCTACGAGCAGTACTTC. It translates to CASSIGTGSSYEQYF.

This chain joins TRBV19 and TRBJ2-3; TRBD2 is a possible D gene (5 bases). Germline V gives CDR1 LNHDA, CDR2 SQIVND (reference sequence). V was cut by 10 bases and J by 4 bases, with 18 bases left in between. The CDR3 contains 14 residues. In DNA, the CDR3 is TGTGCCACCCAGAACGAGGGTCTCCCAGATACGCAGTATTTT. It is translated as CATQNEGLPDTQYF.

The CDR3 protein is CASSAGTGYSGANVLTF. The CDR3 DNA reads as TGTGCCAGCAGCGCCGGGACAGGTTACTCTGGGGCCAACGTCCTGACTTTC. This chain uses TRBV7-9 with TRBJ2-6; 8 bases match TRBD1. Trimming cost V 5 bases and J 0 bases; bases outside gene matches: 6. The CDR3 is 17 residues long. Germline CDR1 SEHNR, CDR2 FQNEAQ (reference sequence).

This clone was seen only once. This sequence joins TRBV29-1 and TRBJ1-1; TRBD1 aligns across 7 bases. V trimming: 7 bases; J trimming: 2 bases; junction bases outside the gene matches: 1. This CDR3 has 11 residues. In germline, CDR1 is SQVTM, CDR2 ANQGSEA. The CDR3 DNA reads TGCAGCGGGACAGGTAACACTGAAGCTTTCTTT. Translation gives CSGTGNTEAFF.

In this sample, this clone turned up a few times. The J gene is TRBJ1-2, the V gene TRBV6-1; no reliable D call. Germline CDR1 MNHNS, CDR2 SASEGT. The CDR3 is 14 amino acids. V was pared by 2 bases and J by 3 bases, with 10 bases between. CDR3 region: CASSETRVHYGYTF. The CDR3 DNA reads as TGTGCCAGCAGTGAAACGAGAGTTCACTATGGCTACACCTTC.

The V call is TRBV4-2, the J call TRBJ2-7, with 8 bases that match TRBD1. The length of the CDR3 is 15 residues. Germline loops: CDR1 LGHNA, CDR2 YNFKEQ. Losses at the gene ends were 0 bases for V and 3 bases for J; bases not matched to a gene: 4. CDR3 DNA sequence: TGTGCCAGCAGCCAAGATAGGGGACAGGACTACGAGCAGTACTTC. Residues: CASSQDRGQDYEQYF.

V and J are TRBV18 and TRBJ2-7; possible D gene TRBD2, 5 bases. V was clipped by 4 bases and J by 7 bases, with 17 bases between them. CDR3 length: 14 amino acids. CDR1 KGHSH and CDR2 LQKENI come from the germline V gene. This CDR3 reads CASSRTEDSKEQYF. The CDR3 DNA is TGTGCCAGCTCACGGACTGAGGATTCGAAGGAGCAGTACTTC.

The chain couples TRBV5-1 to TRBJ2-7; 7 bases are a match to TRBD2. With V trimmed by 0 bases and J by 3 bases, 6 bases remained unmatched. Germline assignment: CDR1 SGHRS and CDR2 YFSETQ. The CDR3 is made up of 15 amino acids. The CDR3 DNA sequence: TGCGCCAGCAGCTTGGTCCCTAGCGGCGACTACGAGCAGTACTTC. It codes for CASSLVPSGDYEQYF.

The J gene is TRBJ1-1, the V gene TRBV2; D call uncertain. Germline loops: CDR1 SNHLY, CDR2 FYNNEI. The V gene lost 8 bases and the J gene lost 1 base, with 8 bases spanning the gap. CDR3 size: 12 residues. The CDR3 protein is CASGRENTEAFF. For the CDR3, the DNA is TGTGCCAGCGGACGGGAGAACACTGAAGCTTTCTTT.

V and J are TRBV7-2 and TRBJ2-7, with TRBD1 matching 8 bases. V was clipped by 1 base and J by 1 base; unmatched bases: 9. The CDR3 has 17 residues. CDR1 and CDR2 from the germline V gene are SGHTA and FQGNSA. CDR3 bases: TGTGCCAGCAGCTTAGGGCGACCGGGACAGGTTTCCTACGAGCAGTACTTC. Its protein product is CASSLGRPGQVSYEQYF.

V gene TRBV7-9 combines with J gene TRBJ2-1, with TRBD2 as a possible D gene (6 bases). CDR3 length: 15 residues. Trimming cost V 2 bases and J 8 bases, with 16 bases left between them. Germline CDR1 is SEHNR and CDR2 is FQNEAQ (reference sequence). As DNA, the CDR3 is TGTGCCAGCAGCTTATCGGGGGTCGGGATTGATGAGCAGTTCTTC. As protein: CASSLSGVGIDEQFF.

The gene calls are TRBV5-4 and TRBJ1-2; a possible D gene is TRBD1 (6 bases). V lost 0 bases to trimming and J lost 3 bases, with 9 bases between them. The CDR3 extends over 14 amino acids. Germline CDR1 and CDR2: SGHNT and YYREEE (reference sequence). This CDR3 is CASSLGAGDYGYTF. Written as DNA, the CDR3 is TGTGCCAGCAGCTTGGGGGCAGGGGACTATGGCTACACCTTC.

This sequence joins TRBV5-4 and TRBJ2-3; 11 positions match TRBD2. In germline, CDR1 is SGHNT, CDR2 YYREEE (reference sequence). V lost 0 bases and J lost 3; bases outside the gene matches: 6. The CDR3 length is 17 residues. Written as DNA, the CDR3 is TGTGCCAGCAGCTTGGGTTCCCTAGCGGGAGGTACAGATACGCAGTATTTT. Its translation is CASSLGSLAGGTDTQYF.

V gene TRBV4-2 combines with J gene TRBJ2-7; the D is unclear. Germline-derived CDR1 and CDR2 are LGHNA and YNFKEQ. Trimming removed 4 bases from V and 0 bases from J, with 13 bases in between. The CDR3 has 15 residues. CDR3 sequence (DNA): TGTGCCAGCAGCCCCCGGAGTAGCAGCTCCTACGAGCAGTACTTC. It encodes CASSPRSSSSYEQYF.

The table lists this clone with a count of one. The genes are TRBV19 and TRBJ1-6; D is perhaps TRBD1 (5 bases). The CDR3 is made up of 14 amino acids. Trimming stripped 3 bases from V and 6 bases from J, with 9 bases between. In germline, CDR1 is LNHDA, CDR2 SQIVND (reference sequence). CDR3 DNA sequence: TGTGCCAGTAGTATTGGTCAGGGTAATTCACCCCTCCACTTT. It translates to CASSIGQGNSPLHF.

This chain joins TRBV5-6 and TRBJ2-5; possibly TRBD1 for D (5 bases). Trimming pared 0 bases from V and 0 bases from J, leaving 9 bases between. This CDR3 has 15 amino acids. In germline, CDR1 is SGHDT, CDR2 YYEEEE. The CDR3 DNA reads as TGTGCCAGCAGCTTGGTTGCAGGGAACCAAGAGACCCAGTACTTC. Translating gives CASSLVAGNQETQYF.

This sequence joins TRBV7-2 and TRBJ1-4, with D possibly matching TRBD1 (5 bases). Germline loops: CDR1 SGHTA, CDR2 FQGNSA. V lost 3 bases and J lost 11, with 10 bases in between. The CDR3 loop spans 12 amino acids. CDR3 sequence: CASSFTRGKLFF. The CDR3 DNA reads as TGTGCCAGCAGCTTCACCCGGGGGAAACTGTTTTTT.

V usage is TRBV13 and J usage is TRBJ1-3, with TRBD1 identical over 8 bases. From germline, CDR1 is PRHDT and CDR2 FYEKMQ (reference sequence). V lost 5 bases and J lost 0; bases outside the gene matches: 3. The CDR3 runs to 15 residues. The DNA for the CDR3 is TGTGCCAGCAGCAAACAGGGGGTCTCTGGAAACACCATATATTTT. Translated, it gives CASSKQGVSGNTIYF.

This chain connects TRBV5-1 to TRBJ1-4; D possibly corresponds to TRBD1 (5 bases). Trimming shortened V by 4 bases and J by 6 bases, and 16 bases separated the two germline ends. The CDR3 spans 15 residues. In germline, CDR1 is SGHRS, CDR2 YFSETQ. CDR3 amino acids: CASSGGTRRYEKLFF. CDR3 DNA sequence: TGCGCCAGCAGCGGTGGGACTAGGAGGTATGAAAAACTGTTTTTT.

This clone was counted once. This chain links TRBV7-2 with TRBJ1-5; 7 bases are a match to TRBD1. This CDR3 is 15 amino acids long. The J segment lost 2 bases and the V segment lost 4 bases, leaving 5 bases of the junction unmatched. Germline V lookup: CDR1 SGHTA, CDR2 FQGNSA. The CDR3 loop is CASSSSGTGNQPQHF. CDR3 nucleotides: TGTGCCAGCAGCTCGTCCGGGACAGGCAATCAGCCCCAGCATTTT.

V and J are TRBV29-1 and TRBJ1-1; D uncertain. V lost 3 bases, J lost 8 bases, and 10 bases lay in between. The length of the CDR3 is 11 residues. Per germline, CDR1 SQVTM and CDR2 ANQGSEA. The CDR3 is CSVDKALEAFF. For the CDR3, the DNA is TGCAGCGTTGATAAAGCATTAGAAGCTTTCTTT.

The V gene is TRBV15, the J gene TRBJ2-2; D perhaps matches TRBD2 (5 bases). Germline loops: CDR1 LNHNV, CDR2 YYDKDF (reference sequence). The CDR3 sequence is 15 residues long. Trimming stripped 8 bases from V and 4 bases from J, with 17 bases between. CDR3 sequence: CATSGGLGLTGELFF. The CDR3 coding sequence is TGTGCCACCTCTGGCGGGCTAGGTCTCACCGGGGAGCTGTTTTTT.

V is TRBV6-5 and J is TRBJ2-2; a weak D match, TRBD2 (5 bases). Germline loops: CDR1 MNHEY, CDR2 SVGAGI. The CDR3 is made up of 14 amino acids. The V end lost 5 bases, the J end lost 7 bases, and 14 bases lay between the germline ends. CDR3 amino acids: CASSARELYGELFF. The CDR3 DNA reads TGTGCCAGCAGTGCTAGGGAGTTATACGGGGAGCTGTTTTTT.

V usage is TRBV9 and J usage is TRBJ2-2; possibly TRBD2 for D (6 bases). Germline assignment: CDR1 SGDLS and CDR2 YYNGEE. This CDR3 is 16 amino acids long. V lost 2 bases to trimming and J lost 4 bases, with 15 bases between them. CDR3 protein: CASSVVPDSGTGELFF. The DNA of the CDR3 is TGTGCCAGCAGCGTGGTCCCAGATAGCGGCACCGGGGAGCTGTTTTTT.

This clone was counted between two and nine times. This chain joins TRBV9 and TRBJ1-6; 9 bases fit TRBD1. This CDR3 contains 16 residues. With V trimmed by 0 bases and J by 7 bases, 5 bases remained unmatched. Germline V CDR1 and CDR2: SGDLS, YYNGEE. The CDR3 region is CASSVAGTGLNSPLHF. CDR3 bases: TGTGCCAGCAGCGTAGCGGGGACAGGGCTGAATTCACCCCTCCACTTT. The full variable domain, with the rest looked up from reference TRBV9 and TRBJ1-6, is DSGVTQTPKHLITATGQRVTLRCSPRSGDLSVYWYQQSLDQGLQFLIQYYNGEERAKGNILERFSAQQFPDLHSELNLSSLELGDSALYFCASSVAGTGLNSPLHFGNGTRLTVT.